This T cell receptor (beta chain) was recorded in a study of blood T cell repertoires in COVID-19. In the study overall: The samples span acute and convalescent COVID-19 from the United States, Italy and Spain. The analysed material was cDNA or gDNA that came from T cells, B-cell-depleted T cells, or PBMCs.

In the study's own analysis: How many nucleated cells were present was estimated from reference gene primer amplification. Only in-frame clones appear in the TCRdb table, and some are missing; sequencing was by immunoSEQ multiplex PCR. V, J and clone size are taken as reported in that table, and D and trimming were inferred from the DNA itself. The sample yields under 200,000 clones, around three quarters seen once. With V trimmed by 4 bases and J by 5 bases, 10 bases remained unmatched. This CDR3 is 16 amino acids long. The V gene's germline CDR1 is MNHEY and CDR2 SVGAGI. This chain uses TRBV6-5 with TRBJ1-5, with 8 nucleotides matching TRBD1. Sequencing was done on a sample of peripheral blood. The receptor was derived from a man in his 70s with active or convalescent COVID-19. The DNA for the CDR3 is TGTGCCAGCAGTTCATTCAGGGGGCAGGGACATCAGCCCCAGCATTTT. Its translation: CASSSFRGQGHQPQHF.